This TCR beta chain was captured in a study of T cell responses to AZD1222 COVID-19 vaccine. Study conclusions and caveats: AZD1222 recipients seropositive at baseline numbered only 5 or 6. White British people made up most donors, females outnumbered males, and clonal diversity was possibly underestimated. Sampled repertoires all dated from after the peak T cell response.

As concerns this clone: Its antigen remains unknown.

J gave up 4 bases and V 1 base, and 7 bases lay outside the gene matches. The CDR3 sequence is 16 residues long. CDR1 and CDR2 from the germline V gene are SGHVS and FNYEAQ. Repertoires were generated with immunoSEQ multiplex PCR, while TCRdb's copy carries only in-frame clones and drops some. The table includes about 94,000 clones, 90% detected once. V is TRBV7-6 and J is TRBJ1-5; 7 bases fit TRBD1. The sample in question was peripheral blood, obtained on day 0 of AZD1222 vaccination. The sequence was collected from an adult in good health. The DNA for the CDR3 is TGTGCCAGCAGCTTAGGTCGGGGACAGCTTAATCAGCCCCAGCATTTT. This codes for CASSLGRGQLNQPQHF.